This TCR beta chain was observed in a study of spatial heterogeneity in lung cancer. About the study: Sequences of the beta chain were consistently detected in greater numbers than alpha-chain sequences.

Regarding time point: sample taken at primary tumor resection. Whole RNA, which was extracted from tumor, nontumor lung tissue or frozen PBMC, was sequenced without any cell sorting. The donor group consisted of around 66 patients who had untreated, early-stage non-small cell lung cancer. A unique molecular identifier was carried by every single TCR cDNA molecule. Via MiXCR, TCRdb re-called the 5' RACE reads, giving one row per CDR3 protein. This sample has roughly 4,800 distinct CDR3 sequences, with approximately 20% found just once. Germline assignment: CDR1 SGHDT and CDR2 YYEEEE. Between the trimmed V and J ends, which lost 2 bases and 5 bases, there was a span of 10 bases. The CDR3 has 13 amino acids. This clonotype has a handful of counts. A library prepared for alpha chains yielded this beta chain as an off-target read; its size is of little meaning.

This chain uses TRBV5-6 with TRBJ1-1, with unresolved D. Sequenced material: normal lung tissue next to the tumor, taken at surgery. This clonotype was sampled from a male donor with early-stage non-small cell lung cancer. CDR3 in amino acids: CASSFARRTEAFF. Written as DNA, the CDR3 is TGTGCCAGCAGCTTTGCGCGGAGAACTGAAGCTTTCTTT.